This TCR beta chain was captured in a study of cytomegalovirus exposure and HLA in healthy donors. Study results and caveats: In a later analysis, at a false discovery rate of 0.05, 17,000 or so TCR beta sequences matched HLA alleles. Being productive about 87% or about 30% of the time was typical of most TCR beta V segments in an earlier analysis. Altogether, 150 to 200 TCR beta chains were recorded as cytomegalovirus-associated. Accurate HLA-A and HLA-B prediction from TCR beta sequences was reported for most subjects.

Vbeta (60) and Jbeta (13) primers were used in the PCR. TCRdb's copy holds only in-frame clones and misses some; the assay was immunoSEQ multiplex PCR. The sample comprises approximately 180,000 clones, 77% of which are singletons, and approximately 3.7% rests with the top ten. A note on this clone: No antigen is known for it.

This CDR3 is 15 amino acids long. Germline CDR1 is MNHEY and CDR2 is SMNVEV (reference sequence). The junction had 12 bases not matched to a gene; V was cut back by 8 bases and J by 5 bases. The sequencing sample was made of PBMCs. This TCR was sampled from a woman aged 55-69 years in good health and CMV-seropositive. The genes are TRBV27 and TRBJ2-3; TRBD2 aligns across 8 bases. Written as DNA, the CDR3 is TGTGCCAGCGCAACCGCCGGGAGGGCCAGAGATACGCAGTATTTT. As protein: CASATAGRARDTQYF.